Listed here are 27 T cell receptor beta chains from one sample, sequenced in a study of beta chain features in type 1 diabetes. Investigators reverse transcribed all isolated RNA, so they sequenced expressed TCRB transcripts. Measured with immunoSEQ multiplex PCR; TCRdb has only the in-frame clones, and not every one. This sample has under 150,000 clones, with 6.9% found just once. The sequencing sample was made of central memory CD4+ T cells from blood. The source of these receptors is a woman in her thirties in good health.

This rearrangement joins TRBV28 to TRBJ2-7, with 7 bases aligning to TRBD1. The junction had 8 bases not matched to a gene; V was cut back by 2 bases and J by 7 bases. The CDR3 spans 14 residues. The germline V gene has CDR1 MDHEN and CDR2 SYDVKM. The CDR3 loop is CASSLGRVRGEQYF. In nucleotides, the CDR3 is TGTGCCAGCAGTTTAGGACGTGTCAGGGGGGAGCAGTACTTC.

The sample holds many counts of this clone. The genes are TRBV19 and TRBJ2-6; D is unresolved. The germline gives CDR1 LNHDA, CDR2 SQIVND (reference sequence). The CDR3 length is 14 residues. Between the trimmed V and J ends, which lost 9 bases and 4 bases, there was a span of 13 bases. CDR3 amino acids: CASYRGSGANVLTF. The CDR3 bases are TGTGCCAGCTATCGAGGTTCCGGGGCCAACGTCCTGACTTTC.

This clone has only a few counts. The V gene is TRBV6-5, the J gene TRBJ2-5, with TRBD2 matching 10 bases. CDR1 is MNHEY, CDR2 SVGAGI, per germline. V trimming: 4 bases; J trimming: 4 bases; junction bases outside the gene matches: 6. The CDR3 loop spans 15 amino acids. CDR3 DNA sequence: TGTGCCAGCAGTTCCCTAGCGGGAGTAGGAGAGACCCAGTACTTC. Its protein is CASSSLAGVGETQYF.

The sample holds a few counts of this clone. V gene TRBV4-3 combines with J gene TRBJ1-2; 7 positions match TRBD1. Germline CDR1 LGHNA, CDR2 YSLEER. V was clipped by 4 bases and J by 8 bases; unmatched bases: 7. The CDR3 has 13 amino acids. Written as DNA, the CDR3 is TGCGCCAGCAGCCGAACAGGGGTCGGCGGCTACACCTTC. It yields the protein CASSRTGVGGYTF.

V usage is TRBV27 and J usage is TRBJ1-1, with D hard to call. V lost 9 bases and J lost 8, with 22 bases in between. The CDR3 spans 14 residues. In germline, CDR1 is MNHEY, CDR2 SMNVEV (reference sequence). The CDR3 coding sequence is TGTGCCAGTTTCCGCTTTCTCGACGGGGTCGAAGCTTTCTTT. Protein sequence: CASFRFLDGVEAFF.

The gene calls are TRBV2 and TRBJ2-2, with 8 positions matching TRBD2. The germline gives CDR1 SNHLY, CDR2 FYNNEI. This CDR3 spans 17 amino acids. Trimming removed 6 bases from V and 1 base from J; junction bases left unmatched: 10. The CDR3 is CASRDLASGRNTGELFF. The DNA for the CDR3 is TGTGCCAGCAGGGACCTTGCGAGCGGGAGGAACACCGGGGAGCTGTTTTTT.

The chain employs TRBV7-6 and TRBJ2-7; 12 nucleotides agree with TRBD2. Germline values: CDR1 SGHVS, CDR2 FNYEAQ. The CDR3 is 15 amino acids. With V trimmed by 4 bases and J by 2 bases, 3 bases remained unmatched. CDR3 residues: CASSYGLAGTYEQYF. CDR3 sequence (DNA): TGTGCCAGCAGCTACGGACTAGCGGGAACCTACGAGCAGTACTTC. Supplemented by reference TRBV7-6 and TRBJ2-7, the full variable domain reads GAGVSQSPRYKVTKRGQDVALRCDPISGHVSLYWYRQALGQGPEFLTYFNYEAQQDKSGLPNDRFSAERPEGSISTLTIQRTEQRDSAMYRCASSYGLAGTYEQYFGPGTRLTVT.

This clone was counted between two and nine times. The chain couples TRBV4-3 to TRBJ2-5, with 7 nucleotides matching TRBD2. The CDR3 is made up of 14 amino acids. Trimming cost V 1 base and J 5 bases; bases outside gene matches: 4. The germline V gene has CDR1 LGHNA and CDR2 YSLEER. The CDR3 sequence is CASSQAAGDETQYF. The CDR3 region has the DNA TGCGCCAGCAGCCAAGCGGCGGGAGATGAGACCCAGTACTTC.

CDR3 amino acids: CASSFLSGGGRSDTQYF. For the CDR3, the DNA is TGTGCCAGCAGCTTTTTGTCCGGTGGCGGGAGGTCAGATACGCAGTATTTT. The genes are TRBV7-9 and TRBJ2-3; 8 positions match TRBD2. The V segment lost 3 bases and the J segment 4 bases; nucleotides outside the gene matches: 12. The CDR3 loop spans 17 amino acids. Germline CDR1 and CDR2: SEHNR and FQNEAQ (reference sequence).

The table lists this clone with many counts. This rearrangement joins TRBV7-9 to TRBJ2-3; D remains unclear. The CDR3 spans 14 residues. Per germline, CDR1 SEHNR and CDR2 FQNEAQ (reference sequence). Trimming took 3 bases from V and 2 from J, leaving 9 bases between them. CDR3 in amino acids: CASSLGVNTDTQYF. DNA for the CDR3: TGTGCCAGCAGCTTGGGCGTGAACACAGATACGCAGTATTTT.

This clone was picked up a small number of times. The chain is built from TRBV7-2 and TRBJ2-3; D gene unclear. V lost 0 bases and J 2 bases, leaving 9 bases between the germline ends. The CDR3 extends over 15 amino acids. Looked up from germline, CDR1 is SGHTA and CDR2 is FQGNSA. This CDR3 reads CASSLASRLTDTQYF. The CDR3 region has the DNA TGTGCCAGCAGCTTAGCCTCCCGACTCACAGATACGCAGTATTTT.

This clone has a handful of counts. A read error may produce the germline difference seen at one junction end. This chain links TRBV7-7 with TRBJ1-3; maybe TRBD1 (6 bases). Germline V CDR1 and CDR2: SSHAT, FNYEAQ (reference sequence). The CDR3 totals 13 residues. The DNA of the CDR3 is TGTGCTAGCAGCCCAGGGACAGGAAACACCATATATTTT. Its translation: CASSPGTGNTIYF.

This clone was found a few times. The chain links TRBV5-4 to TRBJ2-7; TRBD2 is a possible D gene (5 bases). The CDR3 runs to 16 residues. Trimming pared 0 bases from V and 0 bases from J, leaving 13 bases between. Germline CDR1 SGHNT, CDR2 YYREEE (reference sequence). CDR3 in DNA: TGTGCCAGCAGCTTGGAGTCCGGGATTAGCTCCTACGAGCAGTACTTC. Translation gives CASSLESGISSYEQYF.

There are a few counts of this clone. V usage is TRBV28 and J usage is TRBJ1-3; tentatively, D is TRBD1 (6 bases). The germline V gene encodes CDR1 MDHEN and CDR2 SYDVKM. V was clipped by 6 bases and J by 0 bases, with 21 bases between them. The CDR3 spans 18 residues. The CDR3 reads CASRRNPGTLPSGNTIYF. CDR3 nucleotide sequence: TGTGCCAGCAGACGAAACCCCGGGACATTACCCTCTGGAAACACCATATATTTT. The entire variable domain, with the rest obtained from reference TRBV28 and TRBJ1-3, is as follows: DVKVTQSSRYLVKRTGEKVFLECVQDMDHENMFWYRQDPGLGLRLIYFSYDVKMKEKGDIPEGYSVSREKKERFSLILESASTNQTSMYLCASRRNPGTLPSGNTIYFGEGSWLTVV.

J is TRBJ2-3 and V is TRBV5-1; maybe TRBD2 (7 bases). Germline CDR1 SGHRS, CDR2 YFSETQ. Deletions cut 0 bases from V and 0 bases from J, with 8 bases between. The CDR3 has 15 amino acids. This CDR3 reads CASSLEGGSTDTQYF. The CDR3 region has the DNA TGCGCCAGCAGCTTGGAGGGGGGGAGCACAGATACGCAGTATTTT.

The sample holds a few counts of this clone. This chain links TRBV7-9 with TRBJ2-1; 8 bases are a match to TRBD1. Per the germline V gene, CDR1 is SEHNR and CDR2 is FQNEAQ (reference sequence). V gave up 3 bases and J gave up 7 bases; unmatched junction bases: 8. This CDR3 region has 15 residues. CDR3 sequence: CASSLDQGAPNEQFF. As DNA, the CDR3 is TGTGCCAGCAGCTTGGATCAGGGGGCCCCAAATGAGCAGTTCTTC. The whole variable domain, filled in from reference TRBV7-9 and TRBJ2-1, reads DTGVSQNPRHKITKRGQNVTFRCDPISEHNRLYWYRQTLGQGPEFLTYFQNEAQLEKSRLLSDRFSAERPKGSFSTLEIQRTEQGDSAMYLCASSLDQGAPNEQFFGPGTRLTVL.

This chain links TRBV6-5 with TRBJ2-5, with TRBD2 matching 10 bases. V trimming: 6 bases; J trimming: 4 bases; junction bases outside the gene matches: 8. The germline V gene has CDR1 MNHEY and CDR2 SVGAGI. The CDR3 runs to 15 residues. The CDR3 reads CASSSGRADRETQYF. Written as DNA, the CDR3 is TGTGCCAGCAGCAGCGGGAGGGCCGATCGAGAGACCCAGTACTTC.

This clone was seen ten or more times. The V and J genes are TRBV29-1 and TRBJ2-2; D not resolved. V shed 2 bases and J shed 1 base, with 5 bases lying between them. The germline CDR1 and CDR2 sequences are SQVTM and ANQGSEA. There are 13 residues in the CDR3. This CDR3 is CSVEPENTGELFF. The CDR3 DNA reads TGCAGCGTTGAACCAGAGAACACCGGGGAGCTGTTTTTT.

The CDR3 loop is CASSLDRVKGYTF. CDR3 DNA: TGTGCCAGCAGCTTGGACAGGGTAAAAGGCTACACCTTC. This rearrangement joins TRBV5-4 to TRBJ1-2, with D perhaps matching TRBD1 (6 bases). V lost 0 bases and J lost 8, with 11 bases in between. CDR3 length: 13 residues. Germline V gene lookup returns CDR1 SGHNT and CDR2 YYREEE (reference sequence). The whole variable domain, remainder taken from reference TRBV5-4 and TRBJ1-2, is ETGVTQSPTHLIKTRGQQVTLRCSSQSGHNTVSWYQQALGQGPQFIFQYYREEENGRGNFPPRFSGLQFPNYSSELNVNALELDDSALYLCASSLDRVKGYTFGSGTRLTVV.

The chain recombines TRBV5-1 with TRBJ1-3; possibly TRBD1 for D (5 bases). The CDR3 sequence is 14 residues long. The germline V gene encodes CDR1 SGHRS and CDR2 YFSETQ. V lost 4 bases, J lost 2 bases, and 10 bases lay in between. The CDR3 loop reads CASSAGTAGNTIYF. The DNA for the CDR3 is TGCGCCAGCAGCGCGGGGACCGCTGGAAACACCATATATTTT.

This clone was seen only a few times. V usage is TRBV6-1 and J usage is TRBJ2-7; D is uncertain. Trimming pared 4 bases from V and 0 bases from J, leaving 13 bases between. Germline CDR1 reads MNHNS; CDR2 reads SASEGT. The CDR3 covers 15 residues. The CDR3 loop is CASSVPGYGSYEQYF. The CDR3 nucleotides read TGTGCCAGCAGTGTGCCCGGGTATGGCTCCTACGAGCAGTACTTC.

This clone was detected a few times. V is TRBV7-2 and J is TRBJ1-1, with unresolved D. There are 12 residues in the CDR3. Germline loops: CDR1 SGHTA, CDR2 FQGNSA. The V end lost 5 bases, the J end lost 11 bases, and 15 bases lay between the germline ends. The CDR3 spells CASSLQEETAFF. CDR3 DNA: TGTGCCAGCAGCCTCCAGGAGGAGACGGCTTTCTTT.

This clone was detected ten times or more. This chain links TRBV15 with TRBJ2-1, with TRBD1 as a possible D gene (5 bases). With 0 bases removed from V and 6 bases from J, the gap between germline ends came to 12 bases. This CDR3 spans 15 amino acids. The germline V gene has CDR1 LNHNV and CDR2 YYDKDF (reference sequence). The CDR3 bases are TGTGCCACCAGCAGAGACCGGCAGGGTTCCAATGAGCAGTTCTTC. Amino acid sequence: CATSRDRQGSNEQFF.

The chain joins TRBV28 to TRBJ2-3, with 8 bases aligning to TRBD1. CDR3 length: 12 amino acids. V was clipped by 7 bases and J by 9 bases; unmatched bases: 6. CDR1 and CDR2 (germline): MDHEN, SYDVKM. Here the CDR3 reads CASKAQGGTQYF. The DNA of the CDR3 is TGTGCCAGCAAAGCACAGGGGGGAACGCAGTATTTT.

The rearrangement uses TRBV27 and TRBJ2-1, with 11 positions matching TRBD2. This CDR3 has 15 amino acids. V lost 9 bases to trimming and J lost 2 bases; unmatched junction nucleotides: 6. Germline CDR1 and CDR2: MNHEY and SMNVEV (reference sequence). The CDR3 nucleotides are TGTGCCAGGTTCTCTAGCGGGGGGACCTACAATGAGCAGTTCTTC. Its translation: CARFSSGGTYNEQFF.

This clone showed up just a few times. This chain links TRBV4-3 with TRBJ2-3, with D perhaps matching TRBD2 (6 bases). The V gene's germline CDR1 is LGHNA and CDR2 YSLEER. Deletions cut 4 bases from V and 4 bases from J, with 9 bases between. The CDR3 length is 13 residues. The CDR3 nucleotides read TGCGCCAGCAGCCCTAGCGATCCAGATACGCAGTATTTT. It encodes CASSPSDPDTQYF.

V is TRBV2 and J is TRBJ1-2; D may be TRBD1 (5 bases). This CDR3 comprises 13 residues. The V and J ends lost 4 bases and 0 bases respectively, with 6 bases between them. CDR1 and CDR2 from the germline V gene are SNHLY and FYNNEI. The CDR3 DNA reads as TGTGCCAGCAGTGGCAGGGCTAACTATGGCTACACCTTC. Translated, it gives CASSGRANYGYTF. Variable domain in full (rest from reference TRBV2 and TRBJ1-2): EPEVTQTPSHQVTQMGQEVILRCVPISNHLYFYWYRQILGQKVEFLVSFYNNEISEKSEIFDDQFSVERPDGSNFTLKIRSTKLEDSAMYFCASSGRANYGYTFGSGTRLTVV.